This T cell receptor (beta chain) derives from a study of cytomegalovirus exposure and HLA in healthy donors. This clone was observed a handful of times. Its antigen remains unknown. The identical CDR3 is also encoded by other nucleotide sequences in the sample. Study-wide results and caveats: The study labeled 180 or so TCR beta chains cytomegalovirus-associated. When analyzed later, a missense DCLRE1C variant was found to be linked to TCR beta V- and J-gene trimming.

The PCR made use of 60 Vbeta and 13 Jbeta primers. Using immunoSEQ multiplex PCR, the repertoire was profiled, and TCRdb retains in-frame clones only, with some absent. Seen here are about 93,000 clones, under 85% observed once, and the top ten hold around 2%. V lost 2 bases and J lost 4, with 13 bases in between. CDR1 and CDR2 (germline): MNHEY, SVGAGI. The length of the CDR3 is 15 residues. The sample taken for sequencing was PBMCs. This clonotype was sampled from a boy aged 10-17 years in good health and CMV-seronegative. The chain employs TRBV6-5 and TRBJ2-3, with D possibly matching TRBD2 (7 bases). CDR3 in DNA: TGTGCCAGCAGTTACGAGGCGGGGGCCCCAGATACGCAGTATTTT. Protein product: CASSYEAGAPDTQYF.